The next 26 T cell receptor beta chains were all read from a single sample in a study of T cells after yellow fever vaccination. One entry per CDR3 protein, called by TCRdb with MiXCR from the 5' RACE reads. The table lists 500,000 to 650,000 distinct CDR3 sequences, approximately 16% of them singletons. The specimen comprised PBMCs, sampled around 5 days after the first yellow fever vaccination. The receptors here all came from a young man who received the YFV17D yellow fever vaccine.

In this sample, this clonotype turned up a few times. CDR3 in amino acids: CASSLALGEAPYNSPLHF. Here the CDR3 DNA reads TGTGCCAGCAGCTTAGCGCTCGGGGAGGCCCCCTATAATTCACCCCTCCACTTT. J is TRBJ1-6 and V is TRBV7-6; the D is unclear. The CDR3 totals 18 residues. Per germline, CDR1 SGHVS and CDR2 FNYEAQ. V was trimmed by 0 bases and J by 2 bases, leaving 14 bases between them.

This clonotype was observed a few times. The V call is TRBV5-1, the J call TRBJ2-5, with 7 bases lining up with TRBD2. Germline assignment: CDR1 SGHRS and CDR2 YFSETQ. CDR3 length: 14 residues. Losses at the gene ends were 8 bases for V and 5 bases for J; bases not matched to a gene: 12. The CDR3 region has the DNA TGCGCCAGTCGGGGAGGGTTCTCGTACGAGACCCAGTACTTC. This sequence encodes CASRGGFSYETQYF.

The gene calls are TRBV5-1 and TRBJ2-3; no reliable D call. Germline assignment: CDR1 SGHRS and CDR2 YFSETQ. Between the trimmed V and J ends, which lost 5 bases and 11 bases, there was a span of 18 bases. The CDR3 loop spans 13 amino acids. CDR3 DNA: TGCGCCAGCAGATTTTCCCCCGGGTACGAGCAGTATTTT. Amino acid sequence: CASRFSPGYEQYF.

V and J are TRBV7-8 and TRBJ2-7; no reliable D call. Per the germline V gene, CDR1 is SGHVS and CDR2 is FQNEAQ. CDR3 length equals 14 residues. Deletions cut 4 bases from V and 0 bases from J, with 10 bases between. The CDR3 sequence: CASSSLTGSYEQYF. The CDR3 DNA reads TGTGCCAGCAGCTCCTTGACTGGCTCCTACGAGCAGTACTTC.

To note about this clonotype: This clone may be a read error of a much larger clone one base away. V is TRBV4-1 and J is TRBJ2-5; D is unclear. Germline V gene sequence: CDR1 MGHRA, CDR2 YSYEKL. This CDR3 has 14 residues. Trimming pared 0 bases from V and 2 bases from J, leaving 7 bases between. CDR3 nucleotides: TGCGCCAGCAGCCAAGAATACAGACAAGAGACCCAGTACTTC. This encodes CASSQEYRQETQYF.

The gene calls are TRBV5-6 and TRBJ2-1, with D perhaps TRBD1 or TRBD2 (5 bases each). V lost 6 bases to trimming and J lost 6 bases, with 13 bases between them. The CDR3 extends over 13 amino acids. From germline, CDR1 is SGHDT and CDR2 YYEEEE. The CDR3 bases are TGTGCCAGCACCCCGTGGGGGTCCAATGAGCAGTTCTTC. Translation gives CASTPWGSNEQFF.

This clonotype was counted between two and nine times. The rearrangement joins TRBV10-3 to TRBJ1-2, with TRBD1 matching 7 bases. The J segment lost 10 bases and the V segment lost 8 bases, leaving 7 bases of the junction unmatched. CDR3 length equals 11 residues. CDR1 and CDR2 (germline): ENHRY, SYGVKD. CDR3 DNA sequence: TGTGCCATCGGGAATGACAGGGCCTACACCTTC. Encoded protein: CAIGNDRAYTF.

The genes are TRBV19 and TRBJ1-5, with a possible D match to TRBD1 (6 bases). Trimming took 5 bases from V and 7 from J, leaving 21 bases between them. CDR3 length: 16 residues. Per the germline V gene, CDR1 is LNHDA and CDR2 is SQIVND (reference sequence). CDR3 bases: TGTGCCAGTAGTTTCCCGGTCGGGGGGCTCAGGCAGCCCCAGCATTTT. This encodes CASSFPVGGLRQPQHF. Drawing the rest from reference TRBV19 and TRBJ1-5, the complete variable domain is DGGITQSPKYLFRKEGQNVTLSCEQNLNHDAMYWYRQDPGQGLRLIYYSQIVNDFQKGDIAEGYSVSREKKESFPLTVTSAQKNPTAFYLCASSFPVGGLRQPQHFGDGTRLSIL.

The CDR3 protein is CASSRTSGAGGTQYF. The CDR3 region has the DNA TGTGCCAGCAGTCGGACTAGCGGGGCGGGGGGGACCCAGTACTTC. The chain is built from TRBV7-2 and TRBJ2-5; the match to TRBD2 covers 12 bases. Trimming cost V 6 bases and J 7 bases; bases outside gene matches: 9. Per the germline V gene, CDR1 is SGHTA and CDR2 is FQGNSA. CDR3 length: 15 amino acids. Full variable domain (missing parts from reference TRBV7-2 and TRBJ2-5): GAGVSQSPSNKVTEKGKDVELRCDPISGHTALYWYRQSLGQGLEFLIYFQGNSAPDKSGLPSDRFSAERTGGSVSTLTIQRTQQEDSAVYLCASSRTSGAGGTQYFGPGTRLLVL.

The chain's CDR3 is CASSQGRSEADTQYF. The CDR3 DNA follows: TGTGCCAGCAGCCAGGGACGGTCGGAGGCAGATACGCAGTATTTT. The genes are TRBV5-4 and TRBJ2-3; tentatively, D is TRBD1 or TRBD2 (5 bases each). There are 15 residues in the CDR3. CDR1 SGHNT and CDR2 YYREEE come from the germline V gene (reference sequence). V was cut by 4 bases and J by 4 bases, with 16 bases left in between. The full variable domain, rest sourced from reference TRBV5-4 and TRBJ2-3, is ETGVTQSPTHLIKTRGQQVTLRCSSQSGHNTVSWYQQALGQGPQFIFQYYREEENGRGNFPPRFSGLQFPNYSSELNVNALELDDSALYLCASSQGRSEADTQYFGPGTRLTVL.

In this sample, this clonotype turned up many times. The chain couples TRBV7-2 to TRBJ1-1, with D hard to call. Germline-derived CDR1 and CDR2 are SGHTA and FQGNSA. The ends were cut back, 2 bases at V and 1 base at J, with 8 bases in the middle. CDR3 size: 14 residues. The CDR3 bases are TGTGCCAGCAGCTTAAGCCGTTGGAACACTGAAGCTTTCTTT. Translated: CASSLSRWNTEAFF. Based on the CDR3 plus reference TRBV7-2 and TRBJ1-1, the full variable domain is GAGVSQSPSNKVTEKGKDVELRCDPISGHTALYWYRQSLGQGLEFLIYFQGNSAPDKSGLPSDRFSAERTGGSVSTLTIQRTQQEDSAVYLCASSLSRWNTEAFFGQGTRLTVV.

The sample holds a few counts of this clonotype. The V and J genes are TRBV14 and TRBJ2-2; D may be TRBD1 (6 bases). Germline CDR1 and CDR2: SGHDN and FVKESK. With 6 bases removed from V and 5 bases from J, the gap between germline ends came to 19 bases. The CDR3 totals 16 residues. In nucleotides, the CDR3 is TGTGCCAGCAGTGGAACTTTAGGACAGACAACCGGGGAGCTGTTTTTT. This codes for CASSGTLGQTTGELFF.

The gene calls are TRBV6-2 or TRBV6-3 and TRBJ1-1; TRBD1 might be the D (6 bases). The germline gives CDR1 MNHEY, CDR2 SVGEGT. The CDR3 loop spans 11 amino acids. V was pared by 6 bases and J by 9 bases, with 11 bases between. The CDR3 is CASRQGFKAFF. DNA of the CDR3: TGTGCCAGCAGACAGGGATTCAAAGCTTTCTTT.

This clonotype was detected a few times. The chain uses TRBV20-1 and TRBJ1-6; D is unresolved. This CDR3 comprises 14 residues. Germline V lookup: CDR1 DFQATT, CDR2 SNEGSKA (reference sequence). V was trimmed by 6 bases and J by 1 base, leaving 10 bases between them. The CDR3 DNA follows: TGCAGTGCCAAGGACGGTTCCTATAATTCACCCCTCCACTTT. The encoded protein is CSAKDGSYNSPLHF.

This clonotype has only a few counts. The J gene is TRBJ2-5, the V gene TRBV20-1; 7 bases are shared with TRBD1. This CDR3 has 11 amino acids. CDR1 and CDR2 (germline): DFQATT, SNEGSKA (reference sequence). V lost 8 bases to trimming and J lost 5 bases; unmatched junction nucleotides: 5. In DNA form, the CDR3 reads TGCAGTCCTAAACAGGGGGAGACCCAGTACTTC. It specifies CSPKQGETQYF.

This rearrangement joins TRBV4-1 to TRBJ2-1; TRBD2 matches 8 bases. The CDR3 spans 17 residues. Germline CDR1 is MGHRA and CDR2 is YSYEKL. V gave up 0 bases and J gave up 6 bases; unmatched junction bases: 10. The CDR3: CASSQDWPAGGLNEQFF. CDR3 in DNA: TGCGCCAGCAGCCAAGACTGGCCGGCGGGGGGCCTCAATGAGCAGTTCTTC.

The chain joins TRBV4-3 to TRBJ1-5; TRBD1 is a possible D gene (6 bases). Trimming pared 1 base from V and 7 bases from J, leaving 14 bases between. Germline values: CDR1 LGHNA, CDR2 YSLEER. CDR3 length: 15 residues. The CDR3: CASSQGRGPGQPQHF. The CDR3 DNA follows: TGCGCCAGCAGCCAAGGACGGGGGCCCGGCCAGCCCCAGCATTTT.

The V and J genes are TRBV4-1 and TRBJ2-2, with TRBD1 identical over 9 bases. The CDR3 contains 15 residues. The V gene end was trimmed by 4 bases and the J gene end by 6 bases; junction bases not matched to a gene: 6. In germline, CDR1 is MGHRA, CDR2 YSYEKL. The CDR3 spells CASSRGQGSAGELFF. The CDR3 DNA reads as TGCGCCAGCAGCCGAGGACAGGGGAGTGCCGGGGAGCTGTTTTTT.

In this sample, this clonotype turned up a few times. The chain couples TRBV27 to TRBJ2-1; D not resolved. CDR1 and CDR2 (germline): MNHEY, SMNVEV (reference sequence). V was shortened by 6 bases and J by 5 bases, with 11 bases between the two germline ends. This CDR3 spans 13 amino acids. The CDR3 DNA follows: TGTGCCAGCAGCCCCTTTTTCGACAATGAGCAGTTCTTC. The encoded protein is CASSPFFDNEQFF.

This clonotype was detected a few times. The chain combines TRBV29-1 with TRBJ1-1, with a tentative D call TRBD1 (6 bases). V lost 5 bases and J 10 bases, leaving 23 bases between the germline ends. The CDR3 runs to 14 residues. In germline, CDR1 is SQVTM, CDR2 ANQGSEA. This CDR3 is CSVRMQNRDVGAFF. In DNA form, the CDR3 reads TGCAGCGTTCGAATGCAAAACAGGGACGTCGGAGCTTTCTTT.

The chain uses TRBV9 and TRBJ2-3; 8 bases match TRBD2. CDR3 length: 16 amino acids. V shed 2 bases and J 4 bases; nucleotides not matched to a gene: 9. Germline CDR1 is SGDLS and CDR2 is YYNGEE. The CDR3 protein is CASSVPVGGGPDTQYF. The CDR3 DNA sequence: TGTGCCAGCAGCGTCCCCGTCGGCGGGGGGCCAGATACGCAGTATTTT. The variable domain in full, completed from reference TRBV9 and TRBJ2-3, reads DSGVTQTPKHLITATGQRVTLRCSPRSGDLSVYWYQQSLDQGLQFLIQYYNGEERAKGNILERFSAQQFPDLHSELNLSSLELGDSALYFCASSVPVGGGPDTQYFGPGTRLTVL.

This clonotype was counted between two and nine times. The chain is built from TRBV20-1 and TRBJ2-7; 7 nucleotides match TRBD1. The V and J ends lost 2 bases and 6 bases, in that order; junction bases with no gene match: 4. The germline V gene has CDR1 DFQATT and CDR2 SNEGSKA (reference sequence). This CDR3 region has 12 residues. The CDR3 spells CSARRSGGEQYF. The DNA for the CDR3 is TGCAGTGCTAGACGTTCAGGGGGCGAGCAGTACTTC.

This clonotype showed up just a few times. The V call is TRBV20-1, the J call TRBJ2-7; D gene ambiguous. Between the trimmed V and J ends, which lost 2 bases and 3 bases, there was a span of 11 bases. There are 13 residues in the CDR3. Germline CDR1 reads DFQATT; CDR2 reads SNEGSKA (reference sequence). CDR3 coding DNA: TGCAGTGCTAGACCCACCGAAGACTACGAGCAGTACTTC. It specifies CSARPTEDYEQYF.

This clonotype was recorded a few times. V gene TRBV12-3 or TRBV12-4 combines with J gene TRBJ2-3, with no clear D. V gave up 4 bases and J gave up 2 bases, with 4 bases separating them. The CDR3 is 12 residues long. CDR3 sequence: CASSWTTDTQYF. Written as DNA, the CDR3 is TGTGCCAGCAGTTGGACCACAGATACGCAGTATTTT.

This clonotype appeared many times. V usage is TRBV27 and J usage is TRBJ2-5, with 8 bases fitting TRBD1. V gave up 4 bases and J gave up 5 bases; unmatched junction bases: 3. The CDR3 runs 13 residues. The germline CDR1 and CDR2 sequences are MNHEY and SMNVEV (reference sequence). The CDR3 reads CASSSRQGETQYF. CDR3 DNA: TGTGCCAGCAGTTCACGACAGGGGGAGACCCAGTACTTC.

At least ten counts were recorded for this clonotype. In DNA form, the CDR3 reads TGTGCCACCAGCGACTACGTCAGGGACGGGGCTTCCTACGAGCAGTACTTC. Encoded protein: CATSDYVRDGASYEQYF. The chain combines TRBV15 with TRBJ2-7, with D perhaps given as TRBD1 or TRBD2 (5 bases each). CDR1 and CDR2 (germline): LNHNV, YYDKDF (reference sequence). V was clipped by 5 bases and J by 1 base, with 21 bases between them. CDR3 length: 17 residues.